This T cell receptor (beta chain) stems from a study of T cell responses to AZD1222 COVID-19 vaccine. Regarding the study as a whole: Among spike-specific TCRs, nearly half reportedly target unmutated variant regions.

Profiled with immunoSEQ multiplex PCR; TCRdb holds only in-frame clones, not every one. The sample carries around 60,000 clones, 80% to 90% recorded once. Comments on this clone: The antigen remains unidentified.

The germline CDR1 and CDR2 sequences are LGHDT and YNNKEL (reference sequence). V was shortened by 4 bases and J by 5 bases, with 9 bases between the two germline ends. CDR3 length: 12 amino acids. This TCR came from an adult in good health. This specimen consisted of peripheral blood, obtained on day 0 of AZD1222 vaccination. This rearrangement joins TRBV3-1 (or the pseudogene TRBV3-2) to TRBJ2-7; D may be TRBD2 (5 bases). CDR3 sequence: CASSRAGDEQYF. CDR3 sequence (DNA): TGTGCCAGCAGCCGGGCCGGGGACGAGCAGTACTTC.